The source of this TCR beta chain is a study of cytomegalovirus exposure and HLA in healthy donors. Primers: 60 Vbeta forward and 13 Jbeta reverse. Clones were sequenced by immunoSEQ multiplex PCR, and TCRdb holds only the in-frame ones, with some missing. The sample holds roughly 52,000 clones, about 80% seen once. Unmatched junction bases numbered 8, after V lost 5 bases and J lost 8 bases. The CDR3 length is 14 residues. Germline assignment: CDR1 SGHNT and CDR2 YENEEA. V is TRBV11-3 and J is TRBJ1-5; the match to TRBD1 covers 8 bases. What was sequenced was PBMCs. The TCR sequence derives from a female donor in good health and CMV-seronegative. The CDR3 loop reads CASSRTGSGEPQHF. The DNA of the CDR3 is TGTGCCAGCAGCCGGACAGGGAGCGGGGAGCCCCAGCATTTT.